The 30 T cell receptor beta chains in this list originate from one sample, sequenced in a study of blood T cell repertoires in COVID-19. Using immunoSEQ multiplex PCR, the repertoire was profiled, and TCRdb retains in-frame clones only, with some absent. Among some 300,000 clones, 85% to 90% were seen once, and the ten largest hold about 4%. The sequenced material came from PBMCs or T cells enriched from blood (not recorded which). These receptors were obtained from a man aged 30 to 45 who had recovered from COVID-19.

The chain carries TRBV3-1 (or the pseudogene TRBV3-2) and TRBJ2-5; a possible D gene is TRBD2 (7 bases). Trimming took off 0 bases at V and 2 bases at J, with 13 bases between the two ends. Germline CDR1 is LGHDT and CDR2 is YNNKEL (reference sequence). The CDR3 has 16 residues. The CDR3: CASSQDPGGVQETQYF. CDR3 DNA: TGTGCCAGCAGCCAAGATCCGGGGGGCGTTCAAGAGACCCAGTACTTC.

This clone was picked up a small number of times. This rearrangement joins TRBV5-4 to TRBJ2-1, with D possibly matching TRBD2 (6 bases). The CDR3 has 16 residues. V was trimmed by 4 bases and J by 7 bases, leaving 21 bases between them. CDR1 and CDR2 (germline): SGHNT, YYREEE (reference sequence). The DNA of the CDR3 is TGTGCCAGCAGCGCAACCCGACTAGTGCGGGCGAATGAGCAGTTCTTC. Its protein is CASSATRLVRANEQFF.

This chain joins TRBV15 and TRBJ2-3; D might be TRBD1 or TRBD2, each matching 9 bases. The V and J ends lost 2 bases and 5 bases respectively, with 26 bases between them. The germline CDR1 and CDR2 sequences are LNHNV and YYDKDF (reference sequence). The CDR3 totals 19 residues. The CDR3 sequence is CATSRTGGAGGPIKDTQYF. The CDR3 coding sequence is TGTGCCACCAGCAGAACAGGGGGCGCGGGGGGGCCAATTAAAGATACGCAGTATTTT.

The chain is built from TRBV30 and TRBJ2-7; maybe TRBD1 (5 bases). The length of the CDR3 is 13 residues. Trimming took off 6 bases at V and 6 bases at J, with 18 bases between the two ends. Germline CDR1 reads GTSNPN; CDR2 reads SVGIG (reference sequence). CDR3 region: CACLRTGPGEQYF. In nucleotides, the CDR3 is TGTGCCTGCCTGAGAACAGGCCCCGGCGAGCAGTACTTC.

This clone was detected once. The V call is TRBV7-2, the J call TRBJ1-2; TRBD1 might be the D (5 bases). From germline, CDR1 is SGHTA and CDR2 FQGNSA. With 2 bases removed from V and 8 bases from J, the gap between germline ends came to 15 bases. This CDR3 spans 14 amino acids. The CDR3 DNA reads TGTGCCAGCAGCTTATTCGGCCAGGGCAGCGGCTACACCTTC. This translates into CASSLFGQGSGYTF.

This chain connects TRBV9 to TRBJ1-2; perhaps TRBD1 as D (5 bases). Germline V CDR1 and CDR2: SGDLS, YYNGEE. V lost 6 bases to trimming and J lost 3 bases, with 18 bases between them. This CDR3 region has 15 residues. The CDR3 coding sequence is TGTGCCAGCAACCGATTACAGGCGTCTCACTATGGCTACACCTTC. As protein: CASNRLQASHYGYTF.

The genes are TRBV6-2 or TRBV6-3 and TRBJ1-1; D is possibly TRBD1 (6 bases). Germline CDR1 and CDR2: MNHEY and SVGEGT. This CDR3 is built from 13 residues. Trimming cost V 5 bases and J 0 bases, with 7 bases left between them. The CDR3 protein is CASSQGMNTEAFF. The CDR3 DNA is TGTGCCAGCAGTCAGGGGATGAACACTGAAGCTTTCTTT.

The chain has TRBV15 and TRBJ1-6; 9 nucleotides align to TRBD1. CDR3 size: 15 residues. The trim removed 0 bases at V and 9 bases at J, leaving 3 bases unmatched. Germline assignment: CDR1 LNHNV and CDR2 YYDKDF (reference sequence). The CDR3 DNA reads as TGTGCCACCAGCAGAGAAACAGGGGGCGGTTCACCCCTCCACTTT. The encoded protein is CATSRETGGGSPLHF.

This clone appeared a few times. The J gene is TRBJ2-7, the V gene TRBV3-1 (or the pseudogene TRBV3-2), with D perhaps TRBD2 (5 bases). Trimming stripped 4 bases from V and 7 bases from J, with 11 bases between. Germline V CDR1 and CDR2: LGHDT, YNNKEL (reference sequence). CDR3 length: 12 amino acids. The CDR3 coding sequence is TGTGCCAGCAGCCTACTCACGGGGGAGCAGTACTTC. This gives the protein CASSLLTGEQYF.

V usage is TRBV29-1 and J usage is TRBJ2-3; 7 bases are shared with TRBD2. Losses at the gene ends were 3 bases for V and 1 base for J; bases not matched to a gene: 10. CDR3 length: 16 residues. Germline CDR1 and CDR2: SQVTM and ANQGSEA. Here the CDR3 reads CSVDAPGGGRTDTQYF. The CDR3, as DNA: TGCAGCGTTGACGCCCCGGGCGGGGGACGCACAGATACGCAGTATTTT.

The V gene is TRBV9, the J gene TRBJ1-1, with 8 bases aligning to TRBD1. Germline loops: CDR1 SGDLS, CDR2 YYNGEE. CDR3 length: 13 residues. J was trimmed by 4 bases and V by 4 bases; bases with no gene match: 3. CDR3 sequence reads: CASSPGGPTEAFF. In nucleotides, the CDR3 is TGTGCCAGCAGCCCAGGGGGCCCCACTGAAGCTTTCTTT. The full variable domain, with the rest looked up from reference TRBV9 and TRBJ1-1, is DSGVTQTPKHLITATGQRVTLRCSPRSGDLSVYWYQQSLDQGLQFLIQYYNGEERAKGNILERFSAQQFPDLHSELNLSSLELGDSALYFCASSPGGPTEAFFGQGTRLTVV.

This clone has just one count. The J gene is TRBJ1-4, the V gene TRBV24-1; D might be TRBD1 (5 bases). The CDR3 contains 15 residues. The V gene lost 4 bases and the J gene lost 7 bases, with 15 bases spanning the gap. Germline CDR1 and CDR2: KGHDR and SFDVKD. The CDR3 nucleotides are TGTGCCACCAGTGACCCGAGCACCCAGGGTGAAAAACTGTTTTTT. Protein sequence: CATSDPSTQGEKLFF.

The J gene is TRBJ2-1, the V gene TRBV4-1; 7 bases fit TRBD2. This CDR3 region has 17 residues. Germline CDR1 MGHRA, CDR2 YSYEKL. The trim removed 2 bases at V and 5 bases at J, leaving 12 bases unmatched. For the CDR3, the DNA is TGCGCCAGCAGCCAACCGCCCTGGCGGGAGAGCGACAATGAGCAGTTCTTC. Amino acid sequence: CASSQPPWRESDNEQFF.

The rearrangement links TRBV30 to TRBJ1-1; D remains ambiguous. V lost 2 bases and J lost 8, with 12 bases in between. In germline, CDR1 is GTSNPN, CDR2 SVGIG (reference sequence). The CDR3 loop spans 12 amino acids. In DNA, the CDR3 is TGTGCCTGGAGTTTACCCGGTTTAGAAGCTTTCTTT. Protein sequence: CAWSLPGLEAFF.

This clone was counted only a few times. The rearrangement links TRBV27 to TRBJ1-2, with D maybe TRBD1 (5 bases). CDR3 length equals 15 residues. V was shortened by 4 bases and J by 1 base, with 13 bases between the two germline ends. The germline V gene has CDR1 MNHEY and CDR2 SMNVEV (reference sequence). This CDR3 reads CASSSPRGGNYGYTF. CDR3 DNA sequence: TGTGCCAGCAGTTCCCCCCGGGGGGGTAACTATGGCTACACCTTC.

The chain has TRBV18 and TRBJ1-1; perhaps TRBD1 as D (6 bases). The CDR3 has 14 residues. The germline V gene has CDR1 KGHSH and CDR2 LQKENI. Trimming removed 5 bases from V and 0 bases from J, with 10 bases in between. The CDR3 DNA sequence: TGTGCCAGCTCAGACACAGGGTTGAACACTGAAGCTTTCTTT. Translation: CASSDTGLNTEAFF.

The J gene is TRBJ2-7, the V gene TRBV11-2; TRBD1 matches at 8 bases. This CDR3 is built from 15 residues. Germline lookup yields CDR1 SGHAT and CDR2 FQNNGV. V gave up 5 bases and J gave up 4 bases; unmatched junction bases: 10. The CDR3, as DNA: TGTGCCAGCAGCGAAGGACAGGGAACGTCTTACGAGCAGTACTTC. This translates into CASSEGQGTSYEQYF.

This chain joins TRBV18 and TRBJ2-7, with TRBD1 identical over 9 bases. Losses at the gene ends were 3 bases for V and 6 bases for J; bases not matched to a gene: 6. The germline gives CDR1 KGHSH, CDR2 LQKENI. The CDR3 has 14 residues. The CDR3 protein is CASSPRTGDGEQYF. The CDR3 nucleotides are TGTGCCAGCTCACCCAGGACAGGGGACGGCGAGCAGTACTTC.

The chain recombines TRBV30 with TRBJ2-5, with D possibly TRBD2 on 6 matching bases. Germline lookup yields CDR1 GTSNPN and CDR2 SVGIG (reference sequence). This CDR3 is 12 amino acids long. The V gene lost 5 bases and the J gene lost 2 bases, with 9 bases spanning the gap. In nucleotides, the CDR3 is TGTGCCTGGGGGGACTTTCAAGAGACCCAGTACTTC. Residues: CAWGDFQETQYF.

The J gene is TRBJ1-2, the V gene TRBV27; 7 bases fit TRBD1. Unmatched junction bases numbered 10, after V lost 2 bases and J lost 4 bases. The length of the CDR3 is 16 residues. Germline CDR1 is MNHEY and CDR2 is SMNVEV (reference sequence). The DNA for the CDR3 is TGTGCCAGCAGTTTAGGGGGAAGGGGGCGCGGCTATGGCTACACCTTC. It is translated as CASSLGGRGRGYGYTF.

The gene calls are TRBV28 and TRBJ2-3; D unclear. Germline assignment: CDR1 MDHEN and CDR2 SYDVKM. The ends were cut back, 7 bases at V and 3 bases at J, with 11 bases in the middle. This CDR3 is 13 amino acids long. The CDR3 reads CASTTVRTDTQYF. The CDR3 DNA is TGTGCCAGCACTACGGTTCGGACAGATACGCAGTATTTT. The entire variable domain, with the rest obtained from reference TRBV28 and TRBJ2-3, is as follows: DVKVTQSSRYLVKRTGEKVFLECVQDMDHENMFWYRQDPGLGLRLIYFSYDVKMKEKGDIPEGYSVSREKKERFSLILESASTNQTSMYLCASTTVRTDTQYFGPGTRLTVL.

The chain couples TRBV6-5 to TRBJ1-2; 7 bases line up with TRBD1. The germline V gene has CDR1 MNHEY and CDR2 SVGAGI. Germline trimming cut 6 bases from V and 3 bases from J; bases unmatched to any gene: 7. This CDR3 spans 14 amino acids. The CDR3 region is CASSQGGSDYGYTF. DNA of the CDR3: TGTGCCAGCAGCCAAGGGGGCTCGGACTATGGCTACACCTTC.

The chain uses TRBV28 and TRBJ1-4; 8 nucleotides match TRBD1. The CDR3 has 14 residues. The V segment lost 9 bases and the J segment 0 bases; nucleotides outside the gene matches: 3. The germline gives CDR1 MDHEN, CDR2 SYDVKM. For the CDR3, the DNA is TGTGCCAGTTTGGACAGGGCAACTAATGAAAAACTGTTTTTT. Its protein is CASLDRATNEKLFF.

The CDR3 sequence is CASSWRMNTEAFF. In nucleotides, the CDR3 is TGTGCCAGCAGCTGGAGGATGAACACTGAAGCTTTCTTT. J is TRBJ1-1 and V is TRBV7-8; D remains unclear. Trimming took 4 bases from V and 0 from J, leaving 6 bases between them. CDR1 and CDR2 (germline): SGHVS, FQNEAQ. This CDR3 has 13 residues.

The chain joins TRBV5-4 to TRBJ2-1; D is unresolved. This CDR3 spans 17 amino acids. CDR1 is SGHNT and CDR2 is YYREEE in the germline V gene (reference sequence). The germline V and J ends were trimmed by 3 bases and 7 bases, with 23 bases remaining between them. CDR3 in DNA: TGTGCCAGCAGCTCATTGGGCGTCTTTAGGCGAACGAATGAGCAGTTCTTC. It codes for CASSSLGVFRRTNEQFF.

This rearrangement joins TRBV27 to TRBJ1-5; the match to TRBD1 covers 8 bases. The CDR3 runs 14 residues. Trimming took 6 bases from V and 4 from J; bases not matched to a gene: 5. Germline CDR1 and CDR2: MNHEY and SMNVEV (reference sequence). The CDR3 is CASSRRGRNQPQHF. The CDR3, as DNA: TGTGCCAGCAGCCGCAGGGGGCGGAATCAGCCCCAGCATTTT.

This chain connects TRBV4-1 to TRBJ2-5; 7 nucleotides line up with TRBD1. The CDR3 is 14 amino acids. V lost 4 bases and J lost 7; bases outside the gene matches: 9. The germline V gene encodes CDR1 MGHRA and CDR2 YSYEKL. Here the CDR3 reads CASSPIDRVGTQYF. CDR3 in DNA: TGCGCCAGCAGCCCAATCGACAGGGTCGGGACCCAGTACTTC.

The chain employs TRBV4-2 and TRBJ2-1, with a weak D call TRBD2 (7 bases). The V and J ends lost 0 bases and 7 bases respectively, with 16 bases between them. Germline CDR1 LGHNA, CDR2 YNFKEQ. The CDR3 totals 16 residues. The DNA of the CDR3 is TGTGCCAGCAGCCAAGAAGGGGGGGGTACCGCGAATGAGCAGTTCTTC. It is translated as CASSQEGGGTANEQFF.

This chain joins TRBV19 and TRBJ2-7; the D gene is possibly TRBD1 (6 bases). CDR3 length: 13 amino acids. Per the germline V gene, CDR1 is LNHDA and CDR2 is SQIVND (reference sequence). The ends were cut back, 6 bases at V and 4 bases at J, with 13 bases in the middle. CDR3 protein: CASSRDTSYEQYF. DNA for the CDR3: TGTGCCAGTAGCCGGGACACCTCATACGAGCAGTACTTC.

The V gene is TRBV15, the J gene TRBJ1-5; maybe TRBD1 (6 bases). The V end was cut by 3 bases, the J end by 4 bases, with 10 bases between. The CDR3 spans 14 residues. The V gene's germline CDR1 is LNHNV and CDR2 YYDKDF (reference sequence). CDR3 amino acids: CATSRDRGNQPQHF. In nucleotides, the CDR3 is TGTGCCACCAGCAGGGACAGAGGGAATCAGCCCCAGCATTTT.